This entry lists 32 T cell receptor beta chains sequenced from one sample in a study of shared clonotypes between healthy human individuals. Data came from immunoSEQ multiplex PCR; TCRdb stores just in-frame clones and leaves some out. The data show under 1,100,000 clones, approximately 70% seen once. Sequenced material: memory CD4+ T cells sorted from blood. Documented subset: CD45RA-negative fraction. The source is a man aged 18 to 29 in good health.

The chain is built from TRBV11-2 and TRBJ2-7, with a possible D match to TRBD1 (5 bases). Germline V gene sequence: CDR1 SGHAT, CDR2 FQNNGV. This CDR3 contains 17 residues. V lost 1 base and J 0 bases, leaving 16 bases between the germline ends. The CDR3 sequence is CASSLGGGNPSSYEQYF. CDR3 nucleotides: TGTGCCAGCAGCTTAGGGGGCGGAAACCCTAGCTCCTACGAGCAGTACTTC. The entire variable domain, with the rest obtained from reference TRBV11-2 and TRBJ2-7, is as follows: EAGVAQSPRYKIIEKRQSVAFWCNPISGHATLYWYQQILGQGPKLLIQFQNNGVVDDSQLPKDRFSAERLKGVDSTLKIQPAKLEDSAVYLCASSLGGGNPSSYEQYFGPGTRLTVT.

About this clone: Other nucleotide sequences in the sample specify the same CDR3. CDR3 region: CASSLVSGGSSYEQYF. The CDR3 DNA sequence: TGTGCCAGCAGCTTGGTGAGCGGGGGTTCCTCCTACGAGCAGTACTTC. The chain uses TRBV11-2 and TRBJ2-7, with 8 bases matching TRBD2. Unmatched junction bases numbered 7, after V lost 3 bases and J lost 0 bases. CDR1 and CDR2 from the germline V gene are SGHAT and FQNNGV. CDR3 length equals 16 residues. The variable domain in full, with the rest retrieved from reference TRBV11-2 and TRBJ2-7, is EAGVAQSPRYKIIEKRQSVAFWCNPISGHATLYWYQQILGQGPKLLIQFQNNGVVDDSQLPKDRFSAERLKGVDSTLKIQPAKLEDSAVYLCASSLVSGGSSYEQYFGPGTRLTVT.

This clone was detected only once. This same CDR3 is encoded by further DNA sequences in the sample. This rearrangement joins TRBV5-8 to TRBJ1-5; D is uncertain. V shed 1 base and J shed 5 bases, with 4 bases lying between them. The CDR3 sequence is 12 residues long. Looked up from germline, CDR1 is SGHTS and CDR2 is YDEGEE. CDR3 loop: CASSLLHQPQHF. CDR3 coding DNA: TGTGCCAGCAGCTTGCTTCATCAGCCCCAGCATTTT.

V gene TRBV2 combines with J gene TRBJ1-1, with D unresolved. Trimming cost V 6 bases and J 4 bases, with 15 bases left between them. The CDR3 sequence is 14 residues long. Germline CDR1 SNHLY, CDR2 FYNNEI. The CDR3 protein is CASRSRVPGTEAFF. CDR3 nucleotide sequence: TGTGCCAGCAGGAGCCGGGTCCCGGGCACTGAAGCTTTCTTT.

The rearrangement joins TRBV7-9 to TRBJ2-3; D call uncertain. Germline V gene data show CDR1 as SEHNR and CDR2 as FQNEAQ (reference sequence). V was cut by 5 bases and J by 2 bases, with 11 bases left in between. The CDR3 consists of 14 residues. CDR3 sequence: CASSPERPTDTQYF. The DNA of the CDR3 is TGTGCCAGCAGCCCGGAGCGACCCACAGATACGCAGTATTTT.

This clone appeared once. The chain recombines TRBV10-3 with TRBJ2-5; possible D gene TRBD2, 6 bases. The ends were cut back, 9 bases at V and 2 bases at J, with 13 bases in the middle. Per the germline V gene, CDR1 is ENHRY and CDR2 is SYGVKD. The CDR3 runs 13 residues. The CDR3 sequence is CAMARGTQETQYF. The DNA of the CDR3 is TGTGCCATGGCCAGAGGGACTCAAGAGACCCAGTACTTC.

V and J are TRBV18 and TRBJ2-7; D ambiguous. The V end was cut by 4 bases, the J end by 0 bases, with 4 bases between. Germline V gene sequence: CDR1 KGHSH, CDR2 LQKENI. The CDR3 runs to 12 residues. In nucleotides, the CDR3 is TGTGCCAGCTCACATCCCTCCTACGAGCAGTACTTC. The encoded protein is CASSHPSYEQYF. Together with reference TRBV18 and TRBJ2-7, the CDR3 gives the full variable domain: NAGVMQNPRHLVRRRGQEARLRCSPMKGHSHVYWYRQLPEEGLKFMVYLQKENIIDESGMPKERFSAEFPKEGPSILRIQQVVRGDSAAYFCASSHPSYEQYFGPGTRLTVT.

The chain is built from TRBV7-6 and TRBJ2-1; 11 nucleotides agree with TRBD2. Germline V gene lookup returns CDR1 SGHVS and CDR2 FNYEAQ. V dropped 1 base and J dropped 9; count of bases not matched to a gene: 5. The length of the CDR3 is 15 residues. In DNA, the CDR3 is TGTGCCAGCAGCTTAGGACTAGCGGGGATCGTTGAGCAGTTCTTC. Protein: CASSLGLAGIVEQFF.

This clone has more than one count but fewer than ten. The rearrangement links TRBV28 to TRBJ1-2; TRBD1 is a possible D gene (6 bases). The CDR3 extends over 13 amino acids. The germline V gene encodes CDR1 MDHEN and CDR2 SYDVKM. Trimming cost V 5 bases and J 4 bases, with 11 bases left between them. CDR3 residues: CASSLDRSYGYTF. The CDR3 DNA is TGTGCCAGCAGTCTAGACAGGAGCTATGGCTACACCTTC.

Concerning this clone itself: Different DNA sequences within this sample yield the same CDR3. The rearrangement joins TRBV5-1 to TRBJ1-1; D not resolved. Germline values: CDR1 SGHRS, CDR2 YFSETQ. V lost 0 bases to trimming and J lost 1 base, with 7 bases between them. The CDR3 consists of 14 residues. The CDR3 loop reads CASSLAGGNTEAFF. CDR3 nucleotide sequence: TGCGCCAGCAGCTTGGCGGGCGGGAACACTGAAGCTTTCTTT.

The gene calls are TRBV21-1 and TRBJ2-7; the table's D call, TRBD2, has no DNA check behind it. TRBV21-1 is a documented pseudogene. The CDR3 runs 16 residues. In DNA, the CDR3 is TGTGCCAGCAGCAGGCCCGGACTAGCGGAGGCCTACGAGCAGTACTTC. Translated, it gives CASSRPGLAEAYEQYF.

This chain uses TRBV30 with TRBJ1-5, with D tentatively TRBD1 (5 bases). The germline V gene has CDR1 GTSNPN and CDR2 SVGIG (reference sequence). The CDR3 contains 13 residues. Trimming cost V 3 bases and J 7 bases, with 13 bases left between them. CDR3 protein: CAWRDTAGQPQHF. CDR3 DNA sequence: TGTGCCTGGAGGGACACCGCCGGGCAGCCCCAGCATTTT.

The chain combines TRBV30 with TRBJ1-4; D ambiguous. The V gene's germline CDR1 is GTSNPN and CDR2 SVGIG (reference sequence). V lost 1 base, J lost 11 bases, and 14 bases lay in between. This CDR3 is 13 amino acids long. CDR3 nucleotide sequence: TGTGCCTGGAGTGAAATCATGAGGAAGAAACTGTTTTTT. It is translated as CAWSEIMRKKLFF.

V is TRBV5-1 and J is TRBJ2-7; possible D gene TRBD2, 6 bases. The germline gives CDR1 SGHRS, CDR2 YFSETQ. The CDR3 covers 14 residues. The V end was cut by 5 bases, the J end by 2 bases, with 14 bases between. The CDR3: CASSFGTSTYEQYF. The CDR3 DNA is TGCGCCAGCAGTTTCGGGACTTCTACCTACGAGCAGTACTTC.

CDR3 DNA sequence: TGTGCCAGCAGTGAAATGCCAGGGGGCGAGACCCAGTACTTC. It is translated as CASSEMPGGETQYF. V gene TRBV6-1 combines with J gene TRBJ2-5; 8 bases match TRBD1. J gave up 5 bases and V 2 bases, and 4 bases lay outside the gene matches. This CDR3 region has 14 residues. The germline gives CDR1 MNHNS, CDR2 SASEGT.

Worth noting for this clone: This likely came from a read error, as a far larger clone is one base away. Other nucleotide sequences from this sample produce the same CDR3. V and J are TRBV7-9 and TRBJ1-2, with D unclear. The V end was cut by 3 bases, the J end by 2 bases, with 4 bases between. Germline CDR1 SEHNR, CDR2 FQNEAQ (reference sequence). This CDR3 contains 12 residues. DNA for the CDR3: TGTGCCAGCAGCTTGACAAACTATGGCTACACCTTC. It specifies CASSLTNYGYTF. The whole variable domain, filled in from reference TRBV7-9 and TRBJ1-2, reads DTGVSQNPRHKITKRGQNVTFRCDPISEHNRLYWYRQTLGQGPEFLTYFQNEAQLEKSRLLSDRFSAERPKGSFSTLEIQRTEQGDSAMYLCASSLTNYGYTFGSGTRLTVV.

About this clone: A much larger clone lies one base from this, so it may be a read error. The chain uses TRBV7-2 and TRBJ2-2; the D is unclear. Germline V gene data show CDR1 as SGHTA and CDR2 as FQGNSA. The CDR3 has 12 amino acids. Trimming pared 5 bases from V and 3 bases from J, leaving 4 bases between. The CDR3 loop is CASSPHTGELFF. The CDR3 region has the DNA TGTGCCAGCAGCCCTCACACCGGGGAGCTGTTTTTT.

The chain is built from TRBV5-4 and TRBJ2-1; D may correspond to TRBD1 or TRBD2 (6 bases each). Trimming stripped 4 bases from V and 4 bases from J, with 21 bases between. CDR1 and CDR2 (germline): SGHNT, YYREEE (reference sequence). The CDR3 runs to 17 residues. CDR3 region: CASSLGGGRGTYNEQFF. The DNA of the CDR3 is TGTGCCAGCAGCCTGGGGGGCGGACGAGGGACATACAATGAGCAGTTCTTC.

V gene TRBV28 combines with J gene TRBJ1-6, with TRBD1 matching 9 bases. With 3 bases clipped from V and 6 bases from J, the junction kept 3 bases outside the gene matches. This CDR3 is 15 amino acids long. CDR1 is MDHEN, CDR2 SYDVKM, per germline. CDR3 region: CASSFRTGANSPLHF. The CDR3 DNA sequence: TGTGCCAGCAGTTTTAGGACAGGGGCTAATTCACCCCTCCACTTT.

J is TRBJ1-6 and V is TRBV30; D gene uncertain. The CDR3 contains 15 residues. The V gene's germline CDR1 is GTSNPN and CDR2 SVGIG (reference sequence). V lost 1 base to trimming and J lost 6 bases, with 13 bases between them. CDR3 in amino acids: CAWSAGERSNSPLHF. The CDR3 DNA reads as TGTGCCTGGAGTGCAGGAGAAAGGAGTAATTCACCCCTCCACTTT.

This chain's CDR3 is CAWSAGSSSSFSEKLFF. The CDR3 coding sequence is TGTGCCTGGAGTGCTGGGTCCAGTTCTAGCTTTTCGGAAAAACTGTTTTTT. The chain joins TRBV30 to TRBJ1-4; no clear D. In germline, CDR1 is GTSNPN, CDR2 SVGIG (reference sequence). The CDR3 is made up of 17 amino acids. The V end was cut by 1 base, the J end by 8 bases, with 23 bases between. Together with reference TRBV30 and TRBJ1-4, the CDR3 gives the full variable domain: SQTIHQWPATLVQPVGSPLSLECTVEGTSNPNLYWYRQAAGRGLQLLFYSVGIGQISSEVPQNLSASRPQDRQFILSSKKLLLSDSGFYLCAWSAGSSSSFSEKLFFGSGTQLSVL.

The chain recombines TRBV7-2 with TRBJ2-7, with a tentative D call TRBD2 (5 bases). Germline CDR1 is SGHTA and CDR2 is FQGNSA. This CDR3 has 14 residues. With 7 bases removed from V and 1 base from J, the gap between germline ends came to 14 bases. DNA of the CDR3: TGTGCCAGCACAATCAGACGAGGGTCCTACGAGCAGTACTTC. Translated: CASTIRRGSYEQYF.

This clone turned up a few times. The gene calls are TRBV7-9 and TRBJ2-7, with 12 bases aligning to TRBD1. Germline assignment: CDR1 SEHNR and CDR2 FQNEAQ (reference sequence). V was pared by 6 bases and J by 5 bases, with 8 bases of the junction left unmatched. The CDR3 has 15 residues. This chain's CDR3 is CASRYGTGGLDEQYF. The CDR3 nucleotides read TGTGCCAGCAGATATGGGACAGGGGGCTTAGACGAGCAGTACTTC.

CDR3 in amino acids: CASSLRRATNEKLFF. The CDR3 DNA sequence: TGTGCCAGCAGTTTAAGAAGAGCAACTAATGAAAAACTGTTTTTT. The V and J genes are TRBV28 and TRBJ1-4; D is uncertain. The germline gives CDR1 MDHEN, CDR2 SYDVKM. Trimming removed 2 bases from V and 0 bases from J, with 7 bases in between. CDR3 length: 15 residues.

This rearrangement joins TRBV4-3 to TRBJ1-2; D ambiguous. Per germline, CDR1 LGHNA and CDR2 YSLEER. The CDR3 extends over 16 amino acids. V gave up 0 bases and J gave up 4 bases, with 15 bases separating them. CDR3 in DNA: TGCGCCAGCAGCCAAGATTTTGGAAGTTCGAGCTATGGCTACACCTTC. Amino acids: CASSQDFGSSSYGYTF.

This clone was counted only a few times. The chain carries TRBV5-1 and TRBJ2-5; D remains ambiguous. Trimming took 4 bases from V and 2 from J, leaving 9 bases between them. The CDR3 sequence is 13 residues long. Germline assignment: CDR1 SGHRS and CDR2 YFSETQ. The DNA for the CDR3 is TGCGCCAGCAGCCGAGGACGTCAAGAGACCCAGTACTTC. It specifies CASSRGRQETQYF.

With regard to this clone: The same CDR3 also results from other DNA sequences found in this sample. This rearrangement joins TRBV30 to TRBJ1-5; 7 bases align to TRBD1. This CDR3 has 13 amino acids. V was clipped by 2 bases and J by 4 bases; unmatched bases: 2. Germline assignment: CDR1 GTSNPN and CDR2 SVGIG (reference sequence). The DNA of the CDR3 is TGTGCCTGGAGTAGGACAGGTAATCAGCCCCAGCATTTT. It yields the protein CAWSRTGNQPQHF. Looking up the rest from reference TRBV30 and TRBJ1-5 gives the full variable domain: SQTIHQWPATLVQPVGSPLSLECTVEGTSNPNLYWYRQAAGRGLQLLFYSVGIGQISSEVPQNLSASRPQDRQFILSSKKLLLSDSGFYLCAWSRTGNQPQHFGDGTRLSIL.

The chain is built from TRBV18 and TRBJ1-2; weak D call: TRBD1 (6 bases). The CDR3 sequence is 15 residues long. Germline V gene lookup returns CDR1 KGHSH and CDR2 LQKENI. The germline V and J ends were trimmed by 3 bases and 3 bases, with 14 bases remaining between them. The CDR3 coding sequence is TGTGCCAGCTCACCGGGGGCAGGGCTTGACTATGGCTACACCTTC. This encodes CASSPGAGLDYGYTF.

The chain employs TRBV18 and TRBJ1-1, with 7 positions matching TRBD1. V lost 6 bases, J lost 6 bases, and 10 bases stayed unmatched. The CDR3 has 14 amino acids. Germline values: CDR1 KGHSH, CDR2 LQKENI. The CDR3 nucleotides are TGTGCCAGCTCGCCCACGCAGGGGGTGGCTGAAGCTTTCTTT. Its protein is CASSPTQGVAEAFF.

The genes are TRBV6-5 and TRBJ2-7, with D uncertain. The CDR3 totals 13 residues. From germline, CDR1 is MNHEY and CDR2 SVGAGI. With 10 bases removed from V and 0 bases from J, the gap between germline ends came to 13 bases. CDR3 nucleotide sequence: TGTGCCACCCATCCCGGTAGCTCCTACGAGCAGTACTTC. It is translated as CATHPGSSYEQYF.

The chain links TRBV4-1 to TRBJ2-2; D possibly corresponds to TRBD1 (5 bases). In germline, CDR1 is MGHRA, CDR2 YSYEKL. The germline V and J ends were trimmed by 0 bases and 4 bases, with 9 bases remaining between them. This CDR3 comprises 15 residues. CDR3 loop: CASSQDLGVTGELFF. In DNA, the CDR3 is TGCGCCAGCAGCCAAGATTTAGGGGTCACCGGGGAGCTGTTTTTT.

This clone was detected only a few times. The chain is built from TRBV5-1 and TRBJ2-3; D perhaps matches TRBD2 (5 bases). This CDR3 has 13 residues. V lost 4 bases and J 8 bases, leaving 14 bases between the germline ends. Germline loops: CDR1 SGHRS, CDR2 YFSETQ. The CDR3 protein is CASSEGNLGTQYF. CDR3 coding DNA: TGCGCCAGCAGCGAGGGTAATCTGGGTACGCAGTATTTT.